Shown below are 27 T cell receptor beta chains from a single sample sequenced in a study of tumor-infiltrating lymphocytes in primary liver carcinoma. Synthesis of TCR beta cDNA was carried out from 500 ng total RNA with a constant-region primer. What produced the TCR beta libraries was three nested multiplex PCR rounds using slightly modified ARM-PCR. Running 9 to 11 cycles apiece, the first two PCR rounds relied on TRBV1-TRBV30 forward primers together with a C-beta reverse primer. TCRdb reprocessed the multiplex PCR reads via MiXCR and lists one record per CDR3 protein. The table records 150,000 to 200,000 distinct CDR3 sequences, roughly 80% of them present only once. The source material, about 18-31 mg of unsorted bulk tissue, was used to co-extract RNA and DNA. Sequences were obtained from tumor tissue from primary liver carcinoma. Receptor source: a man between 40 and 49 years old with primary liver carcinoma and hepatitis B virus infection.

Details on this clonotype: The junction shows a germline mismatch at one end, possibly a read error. CDR3 bases: TGTACCAGCAGTCAAAGGGGCCCTGGGGCCAACGTCTTGACTTTC. The encoded protein is CTSSQRGPGANVLTF. The rearrangement joins TRBV6-5 to TRBJ2-6, with TRBD1 as a possible D gene (5 bases). The CDR3 spans 15 residues. CDR1 is MNHEY, CDR2 SVGAGI, per germline.

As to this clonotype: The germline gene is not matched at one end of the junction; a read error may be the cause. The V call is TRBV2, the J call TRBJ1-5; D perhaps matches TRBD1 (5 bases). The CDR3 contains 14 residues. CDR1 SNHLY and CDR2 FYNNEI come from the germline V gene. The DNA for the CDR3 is TGTGTCAGCAGGGAAATGTATAGCAATCAGCCCCAGCATTTT. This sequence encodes CVSREMYSNQPQHF.

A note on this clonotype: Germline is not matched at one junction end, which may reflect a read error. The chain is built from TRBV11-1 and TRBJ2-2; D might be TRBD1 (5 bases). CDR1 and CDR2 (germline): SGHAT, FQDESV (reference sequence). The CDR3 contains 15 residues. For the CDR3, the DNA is TGTGCCAGCAGTTATACAGGACCTTTCTCCTGTGAGCTGTTATTT. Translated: CASSYTGPFSCELLF.

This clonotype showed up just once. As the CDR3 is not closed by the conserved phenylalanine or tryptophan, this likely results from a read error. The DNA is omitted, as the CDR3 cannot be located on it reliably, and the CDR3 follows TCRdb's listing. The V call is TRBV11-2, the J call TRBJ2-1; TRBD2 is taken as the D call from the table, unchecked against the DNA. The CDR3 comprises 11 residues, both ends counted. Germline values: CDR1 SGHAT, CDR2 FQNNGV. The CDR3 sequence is CASSLDRRYFY.

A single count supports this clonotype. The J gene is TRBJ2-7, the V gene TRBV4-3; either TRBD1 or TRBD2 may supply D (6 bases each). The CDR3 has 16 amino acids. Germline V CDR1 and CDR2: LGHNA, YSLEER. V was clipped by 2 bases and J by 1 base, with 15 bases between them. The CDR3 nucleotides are TGCGCCAGCAGCCAATCCGGGACACGGGAGTCCTACGAGCAGTACTTC. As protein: CASSQSGTRESYEQYF.

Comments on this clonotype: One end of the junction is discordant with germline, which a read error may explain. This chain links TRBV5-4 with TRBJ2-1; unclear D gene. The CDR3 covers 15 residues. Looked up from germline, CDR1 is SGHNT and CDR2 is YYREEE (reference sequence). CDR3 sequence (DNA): TGTGCCATCAGCTTGGCCTGGAATAGTAACAATGAGCAGTTCTTC. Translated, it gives CAISLAWNSNNEQFF.

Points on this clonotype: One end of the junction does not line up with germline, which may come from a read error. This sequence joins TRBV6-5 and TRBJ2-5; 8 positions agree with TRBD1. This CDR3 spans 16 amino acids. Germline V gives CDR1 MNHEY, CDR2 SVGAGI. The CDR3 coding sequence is TGTGCCAGCAGGCCCCAGCTCGCAGGGGGCGGGAAGACCCAGTACTTT. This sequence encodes CASRPQLAGGGKTQYF.

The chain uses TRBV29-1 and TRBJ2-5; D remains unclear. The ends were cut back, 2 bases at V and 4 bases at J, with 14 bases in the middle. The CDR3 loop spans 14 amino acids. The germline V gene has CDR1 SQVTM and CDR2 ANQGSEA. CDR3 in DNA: TGCAGCGTTGAATTCCCAGGCGCACGAGAGACCCAGTACTTC. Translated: CSVEFPGARETQYF.

The CDR3 DNA follows: TGCAGTGCTGGGACGGCCGGAGGGGCCAAAAACATTCAGTACTTC. As protein: CSAGTAGGAKNIQYF. The rearrangement joins TRBV20-1 to TRBJ2-4, with a possible D match to TRBD2 (6 bases). CDR1 and CDR2 (germline): DFQATT, SNEGSKA (reference sequence). The germline V and J ends were trimmed by 5 bases and 1 base, with 15 bases remaining between them. The CDR3 sequence is 15 residues long.

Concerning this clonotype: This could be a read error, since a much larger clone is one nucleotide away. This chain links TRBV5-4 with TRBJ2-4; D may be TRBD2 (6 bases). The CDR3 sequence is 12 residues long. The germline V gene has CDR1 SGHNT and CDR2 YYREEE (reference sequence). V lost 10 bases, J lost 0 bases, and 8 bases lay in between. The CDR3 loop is CAGGTAKNIQYF. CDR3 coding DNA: TGTGCCGGCGGGACAGCCAAAAACATTCAGTACTTC.

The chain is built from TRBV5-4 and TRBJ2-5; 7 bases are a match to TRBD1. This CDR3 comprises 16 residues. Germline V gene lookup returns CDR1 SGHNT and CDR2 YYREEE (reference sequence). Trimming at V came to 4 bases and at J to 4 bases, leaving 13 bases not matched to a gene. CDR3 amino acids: CASSINSRGLGETQYF. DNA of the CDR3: TGTGCCAGCAGCATAAACAGTAGGGGGCTCGGAGAGACCCAGTACTTC.

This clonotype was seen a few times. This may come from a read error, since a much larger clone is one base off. The CDR3 region has the DNA TGTGCCTGGAGCGGCGGGATGGAAGCTAAGCAGTACTTC. Protein sequence: CAWSGGMEAKQYF. This chain connects TRBV30 to TRBJ2-7; a possible D gene is TRBD2 (6 bases). With 3 bases removed from V and 8 bases from J, the gap between germline ends came to 17 bases. This CDR3 is 13 amino acids long. From germline, CDR1 is GTSNPN and CDR2 SVGIG (reference sequence).

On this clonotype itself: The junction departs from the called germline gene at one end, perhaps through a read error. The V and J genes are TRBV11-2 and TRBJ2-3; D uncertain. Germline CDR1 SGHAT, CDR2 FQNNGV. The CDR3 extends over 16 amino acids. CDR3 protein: CASSRRSTWNTDMQYF. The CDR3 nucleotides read TGTGCCAGCAGTAGAAGAAGTACATGGAACACAGATATGCAGTATTTT.

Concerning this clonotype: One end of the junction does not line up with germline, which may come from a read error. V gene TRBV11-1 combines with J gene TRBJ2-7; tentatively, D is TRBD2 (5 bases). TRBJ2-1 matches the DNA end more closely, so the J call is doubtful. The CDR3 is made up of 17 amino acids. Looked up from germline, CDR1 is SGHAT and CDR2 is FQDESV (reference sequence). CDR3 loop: CASILGLAGESSYEQFF. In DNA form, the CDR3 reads TGTGCCAGCATCTTAGGGCTGGCGGGTGAAAGCTCCTACGAGCAGTTCTTC.

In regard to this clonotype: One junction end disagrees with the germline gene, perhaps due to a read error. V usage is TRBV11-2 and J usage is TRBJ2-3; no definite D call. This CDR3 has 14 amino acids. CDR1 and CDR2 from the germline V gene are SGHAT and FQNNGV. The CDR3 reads CASSPPGRADTKYF. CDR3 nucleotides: TGTGCCAGCAGTCCACCGGGCCGGGCAGATACGAAGTATTTT.

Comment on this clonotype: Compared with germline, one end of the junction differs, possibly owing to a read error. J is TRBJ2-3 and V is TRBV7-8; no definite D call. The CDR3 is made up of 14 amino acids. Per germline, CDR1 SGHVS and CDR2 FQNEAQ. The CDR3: CAISPARWADTKYF. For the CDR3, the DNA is TGTGCCATCAGTCCTGCCAGGTGGGCAGATACGAAGTATTTT.

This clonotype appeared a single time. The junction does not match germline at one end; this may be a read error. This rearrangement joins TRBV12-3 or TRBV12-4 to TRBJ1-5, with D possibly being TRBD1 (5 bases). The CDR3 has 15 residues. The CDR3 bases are TGTGCCAGTACACGGGGCACCGCAATAAATCATCCCCAGCATTTT. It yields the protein CASTRGTAINHPQHF.

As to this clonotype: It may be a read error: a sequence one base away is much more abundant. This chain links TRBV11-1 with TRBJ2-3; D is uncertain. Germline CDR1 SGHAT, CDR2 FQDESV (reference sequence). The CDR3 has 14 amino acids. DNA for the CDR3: TGTGCCATCAGCCCACCCCCTGAAGCAGATACGCAGTATTTT. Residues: CAISPPPEADTQYF.

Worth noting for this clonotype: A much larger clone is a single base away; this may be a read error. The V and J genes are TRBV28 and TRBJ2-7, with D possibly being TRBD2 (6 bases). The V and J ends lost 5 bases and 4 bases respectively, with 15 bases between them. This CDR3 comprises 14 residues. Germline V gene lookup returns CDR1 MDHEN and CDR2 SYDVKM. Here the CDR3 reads CASSIPGGPYEQYF. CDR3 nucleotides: TGTGCCAGCAGTATCCCAGGAGGGCCATACGAGCAGTACTTC.

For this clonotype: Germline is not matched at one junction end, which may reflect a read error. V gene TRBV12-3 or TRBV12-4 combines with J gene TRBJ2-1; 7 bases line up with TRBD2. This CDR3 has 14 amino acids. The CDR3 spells CASMTSRRYNDQFF. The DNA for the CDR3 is TGTGCCAGTATGACTAGCAGGAGATACAATGATCAGTTCTTC.

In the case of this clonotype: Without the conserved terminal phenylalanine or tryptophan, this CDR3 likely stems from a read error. The CDR3 DNA sequence: TGTGCCAGCAACCGAAGGACGGGGGGAACAGATACGCAGTATTAT. It is translated as CASNRRTGGTDTQYY. The V and J genes are TRBV4-2 and TRBJ2-3; TRBD2 aligns across 7 bases. Trimming at V came to 7 bases and at J to 3 bases, leaving 10 bases not matched to a gene. The CDR3 spans 15 residues. CDR1 is LGHNA, CDR2 YNFKEQ, per germline.

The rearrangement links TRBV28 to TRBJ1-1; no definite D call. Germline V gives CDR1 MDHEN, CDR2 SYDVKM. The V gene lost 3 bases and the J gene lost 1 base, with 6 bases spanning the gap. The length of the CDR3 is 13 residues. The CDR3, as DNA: TGTGCCAGCAGTTTTGACGGGAACACTGAAGCTTTCTTT. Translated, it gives CASSFDGNTEAFF. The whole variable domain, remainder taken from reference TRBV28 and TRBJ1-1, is DVKVTQSSRYLVKRTGEKVFLECVQDMDHENMFWYRQDPGLGLRLIYFSYDVKMKEKGDIPEGYSVSREKKERFSLILESASTNQTSMYLCASSFDGNTEAFFGQGTRLTVV.

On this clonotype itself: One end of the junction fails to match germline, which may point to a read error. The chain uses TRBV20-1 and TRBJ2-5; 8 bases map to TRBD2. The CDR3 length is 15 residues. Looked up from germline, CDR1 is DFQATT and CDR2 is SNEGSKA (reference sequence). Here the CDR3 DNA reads TGCAGCGCTAGAGGGAAAAGCGGGAGTTCTGAGACCCAGTACTTC. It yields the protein CSARGKSGSSETQYF.

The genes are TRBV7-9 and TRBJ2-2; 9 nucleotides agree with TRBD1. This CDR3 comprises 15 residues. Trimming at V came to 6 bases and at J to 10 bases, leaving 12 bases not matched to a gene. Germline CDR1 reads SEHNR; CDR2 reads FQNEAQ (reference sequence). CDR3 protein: CASRAGTGMAVELFF. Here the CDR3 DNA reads TGTGCCAGCAGGGCCGGGACAGGGATGGCAGTGGAGCTGTTTTTT.

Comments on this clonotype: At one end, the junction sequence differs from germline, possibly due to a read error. The CDR3 is CASSREETNSSLHF. DNA of the CDR3: TGTGCCAGCAGTCGTGAGGAAACAAATTCATCCCTCCACTTT. V is TRBV6-5 and J is TRBJ1-6; no clear D gene. Germline CDR1 MNHEY, CDR2 SVGAGI. CDR3 length: 14 residues.

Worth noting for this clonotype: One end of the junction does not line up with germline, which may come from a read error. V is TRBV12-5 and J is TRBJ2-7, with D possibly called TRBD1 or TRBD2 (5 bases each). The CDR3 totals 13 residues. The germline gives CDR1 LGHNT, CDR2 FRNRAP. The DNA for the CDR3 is TGTGACAATGAGGGGACCGGTTCCTATGAGCAGTACTTC. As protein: CDNEGTGSYEQYF. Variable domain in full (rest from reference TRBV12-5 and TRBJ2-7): DARVTQTPRHKVTEMGQEVTMRCQPILGHNTVFWYRQTMMQGLELLAYFRNRAPLDDSGMPKDRFSAEMPDATLATLKIQPSEPRDSAVYFCDNEGTGSYEQYFGPGTRLTVT.

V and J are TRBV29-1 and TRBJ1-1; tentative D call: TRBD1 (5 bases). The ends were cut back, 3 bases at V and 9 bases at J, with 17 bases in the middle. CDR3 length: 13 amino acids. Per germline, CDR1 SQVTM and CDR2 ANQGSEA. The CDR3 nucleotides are TGCAGCGTTGAGCCACCCGGAGGGACTAAAGCTTTCTTT. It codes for CSVEPPGGTKAFF.